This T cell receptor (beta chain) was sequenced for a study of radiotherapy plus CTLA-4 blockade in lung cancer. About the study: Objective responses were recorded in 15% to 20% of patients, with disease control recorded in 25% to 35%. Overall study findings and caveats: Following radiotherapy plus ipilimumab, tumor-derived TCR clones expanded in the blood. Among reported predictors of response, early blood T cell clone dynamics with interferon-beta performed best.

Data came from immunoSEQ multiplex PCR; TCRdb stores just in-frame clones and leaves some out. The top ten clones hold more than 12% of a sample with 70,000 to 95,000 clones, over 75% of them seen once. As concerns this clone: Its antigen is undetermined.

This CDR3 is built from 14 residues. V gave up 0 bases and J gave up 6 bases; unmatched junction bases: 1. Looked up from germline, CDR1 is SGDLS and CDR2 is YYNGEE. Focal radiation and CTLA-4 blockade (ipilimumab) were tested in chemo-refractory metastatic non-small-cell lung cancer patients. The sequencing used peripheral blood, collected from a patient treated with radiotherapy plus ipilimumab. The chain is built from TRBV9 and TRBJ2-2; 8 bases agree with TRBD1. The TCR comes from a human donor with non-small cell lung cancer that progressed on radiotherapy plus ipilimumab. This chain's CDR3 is CASSVETGAGELFF. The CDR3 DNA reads TGTGCCAGCAGCGTAGAGACAGGGGCCGGGGAGCTGTTTTTT.